This is a list of T cell receptor beta chains from one sample in a study of blood T cell repertoires in COVID-19. Profiled with immunoSEQ multiplex PCR; TCRdb holds only in-frame clones, not every one. The sample includes about 210,000 clones, roughly 80% of them seen just once. Input material: peripheral blood. These receptors all stem from a woman in her 70s with acute or convalescent COVID-19. Both conserved end residues are part of each CDR3. D genes are given only for firm matches. Clone size appears in some rows only: once, few, many, or a class for an expanded clone.

size	V	D	J	DNA	CDR3
-	TRBV3-1/TRBV3-2	TRBD1	TRBJ2-1	TGTGCCAGCAGCCACTCGGGACAGGGGTTTCATGAGCAGTTCTTC	CASSHSGQGFHEQFF
few	TRBV7-2	-	TRBJ2-3	TGTGCCAGCAGCTGGACAGTAGATACGCAGTATTTT	CASSWTVDTQYF
-	TRBV24-1	TRBD1	TRBJ2-2	TGTGCCACCAGTGATCCTGACAGGGGGGGGAACACCGGGGAGCTGTTTTTT	CATSDPDRGGNTGELFF
-	TRBV2	TRBD2	TRBJ2-1	TGTGCCAGCAGCATTTTAGCGGGGGGAGGGATCTTC	CASSILAGGGIF
-	TRBV9	TRBD2	TRBJ2-5	TGTGCCAGCAGCGTAGTACTCGGGGGGCAAGAGACCCAGTACTTC	CASSVVLGGQETQYF
-	TRBV5-1	-	TRBJ2-1	TGCGCCAGCAGCTTAGCTCCAGACCCGAGGAACAATGAGCAGTTCTTC	CASSLAPDPRNNEQFF
-	TRBV7-7	-	TRBJ2-5	TGTGCCAGCAGCCCCCCCATCGGATCCGGGGAGACCCAGTACTTC	CASSPPIGSGETQYF
-	TRBV3-1/TRBV3-2	TRBD1	TRBJ2-3	TGTGCCAGCAGCCAATGGGACAGGAGAAAAGATACGCAGTATTTT	CASSQWDRRKDTQYF
-	TRBV18	-	TRBJ1-1	TGTGCCAGCTCACAGAATAGGGGTCGGAGCACTGAAGCTTTCTTT	CASSQNRGRSTEAFF
few	TRBV6-2/TRBV6-3	TRBD1	TRBJ1-1	TGTGCCAGCAGTTACGAAACAGGGGGCGGCGGTGTACTGAACACTGAAGCTTTCTTT	CASSYETGGGGVLNTEAFF
-	TRBV5-4	-	TRBJ2-3	TGTGCCAGCAGCTTGGAGGGCGGGGCTAGCACAGATACGCAGTATTTT	CASSLEGGASTDTQYF
-	TRBV15	-	TRBJ2-1	TGTGCCACCGAGCCCACCGCCCCCTACAATGAGCAGTTCTTC	CATEPTAPYNEQFF
-	TRBV11-3	-	TRBJ2-5	TGTGCCAGCAGCTTAGATGGGGGCCGGGAGACCCAGTACTTC	CASSLDGGRETQYF
-	TRBV6-2/TRBV6-3	TRBD2	TRBJ2-1	TGTGCCAGCAGCTCCAACAAGCGGGGGGGATCGAATGAGCAGTTCTTC	CASSSNKRGGSNEQFF
-	TRBV14	TRBD2	TRBJ2-1	TGTGCCAGCAGCCCCCGACTAGCGGGGGCCCCCAATGAGCAGTTCTTC	CASSPRLAGAPNEQFF
few	TRBV2	-	TRBJ1-1	TGTGCCAGCAGTGGCCCGGGACTGGAGGCTTTCTTT	CASSGPGLEAFF
-	TRBV12-3/TRBV12-4	-	TRBJ1-1	TGTGCCAGCAGTTTAATCAGGAACACTGAAGCTTTCTTT	CASSLIRNTEAFF
-	TRBV2	TRBD1	TRBJ1-4	TGTGCCAGCAGGCCTAGAGAGACAGGGGTTGAAAAACTGTTTTTT	CASRPRETGVEKLFF
-	TRBV3-1/TRBV3-2	-	TRBJ1-5	TGTGCCAGCAGCCAAGATGACAGCCGGCCCCAGCATTTT	CASSQDDSRPQHF
-	TRBV19	-	TRBJ2-5	TGTGCCAGTCGCTCGGTTGGCCAAGAGACCCAGTACTTC	CASRSVGQETQYF
-	TRBV6-1	TRBD1	TRBJ1-2	TGTGCCAGCAGTGAGGGGACAGTTAACTATGGCTACACCTTC	CASSEGTVNYGYTF
-	TRBV10-1	-	TRBJ1-1	TGCGCCAGCAGTGCAGGGCTGAACACTGAAGCTTTCTTT	CASSAGLNTEAFF
-	TRBV13	TRBD1	TRBJ2-7	TGTGCCAGCAGCCTCGGACAGGTCCGATACGAGCAGTACTTC	CASSLGQVRYEQYF
-	TRBV24-1	TRBD1	TRBJ1-5	TGTGCCACCAGTGGGGGGACAGCGAGCTTTAGCAATCAGCCCCAGCATTTT	CATSGGTASFSNQPQHF
-	TRBV24-1	-	TRBJ1-1	TGTGCCACCCCACGGATTTATTCAGTGCCCCGGGGCACTGAAGCTTTCTTT	CATPRIYSVPRGTEAFF
-	TRBV19	-	TRBJ2-5	TGTGCCAGTAGGGGCCCCTCCGAGGAGACCCAGTACTTC	CASRGPSEETQYF
-	TRBV3-1/TRBV3-2	-	TRBJ2-3	TGTGCCAGCAGCCCCCGGACCACGACGGGGACAGATACGCAGTATTTT	CASSPRTTTGTDTQYF
-	TRBV3-1/TRBV3-2	-	TRBJ1-1	TGTGCCAGCAGCCAAGAGGCGGGGGCTGAGAACACTGAAGCTTTCTTT	CASSQEAGAENTEAFF
-	TRBV6-6	TRBD2	TRBJ2-1	TGTGCCAGCAGTTCGGGACGGACTAGCGGTTTTAATGAGCAGTTCTTC	CASSSGRTSGFNEQFF
-	TRBV4-2	-	TRBJ1-1	TGTGCCAGCAGCACTCGGGGCACTGAAGCTTTCTTT	CASSTRGTEAFF
-	TRBV21-1	-	TRBJ2-7	TGTGCCAGCAGCAAAGAGGGCCAGGGGGCCAACGAGCAGTACTTC	CASSKEGQGANEQYF
once	TRBV18	-	TRBJ2-2	TGTGCCAGCTCACCGGGAGGCTATTCGAACACCGGGGAGCTGTTTTTT	CASSPGGYSNTGELFF
-	TRBV4-1	TRBD1	TRBJ2-1	TGCGCCAGCAGCCAACTGGGACAGGGGTTCAATGAGCAGTTCTTC	CASSQLGQGFNEQFF
-	TRBV21-1	-	TRBJ1-2	TGTGCCAGCAGGATCCTTATGAGACAGAACATGTATGGCTACACCTTC	CASRILMRQNMYGYTF
-	TRBV18	TRBD1	TRBJ1-1	TGTGCCAGCTCACTGGGAACAGGGGGAGACACTGAAGCTTTCTTT	CASSLGTGGDTEAFF
-	TRBV30	-	TRBJ1-4	TGTGCCTGGGGCCCGGGACACCAAACTAATGAAAAACTGTTTTTT	CAWGPGHQTNEKLFF
-	TRBV2	-	TRBJ1-1	TGTGCCAGCAGCCGGACGGGATTGAACACTGAAGCTTTCTTT	CASSRTGLNTEAFF
-	TRBV30	TRBD1	TRBJ1-5	TGTGCCTGGAGTAAAGGACAGGGGGCCGGGCAGCCCCAGCATTTT	CAWSKGQGAGQPQHF
-	TRBV7-3	TRBD2	TRBJ2-3	TGTGCCAGCAGCTTACGGCTAGCGGGGATCGATACGCAGTATTTT	CASSLRLAGIDTQYF
-	TRBV6-1	-	TRBJ1-6	TGTGCCAGCAGTGAAGGGAGGCCACCCCTCCACTTT	CASSEGRPPLHF
once	TRBV3-1/TRBV3-2	TRBD1	TRBJ1-2	TGTGCCAGCAGCCCGAGGGGACAGGGCCATGGCTACACCTTC	CASSPRGQGHGYTF
few	TRBV6-2/TRBV6-3	-	TRBJ1-5	TGTGCCAGCAGTTACCCCTACCGGGGAGGGGGAGGTCAGCCCCAGCATTTT	CASSYPYRGGGGQPQHF
-	TRBV4-1	TRBD1	TRBJ2-2	TGCGCCAGCAGAATGACAGGGGGCGAAGGCACCGGGGAGCTGTTTTTT	CASRMTGGEGTGELFF
once	TRBV1	-	TRBJ1-1	TGCACCAGCAGCCCCCACACGCTGACAGGGGTTAGGACTGAAGCTTTCTTT	CTSSPHTLTGVRTEAFF
-	TRBV5-8	TRBD1	TRBJ1-2	TGTGCCAGCAGCCGAACAGGGGCCTATGGCTACACCTTC	CASSRTGAYGYTF
many	TRBV5-4	TRBD1	TRBJ1-5	TGTGCCAGCAGCTTAGATGGACAGGAGCATCAGCCCCAGCATTTT	CASSLDGQEHQPQHF
-	TRBV3-1/TRBV3-2	-	TRBJ2-2	TGTGCCAGCAGCCAAGATGCGGCGAACACCGGGGAGCTGTTTTTT	CASSQDAANTGELFF
-	TRBV11-2	-	TRBJ2-7	TGTGCCAGCAGCTTAGCCAGGGGCCTTACCTACGAGCAGTACTTC	CASSLARGLTYEQYF
-	TRBV15	TRBD1	TRBJ1-3	TGTGCCACCAGCAGAGACAGGGGGCGAGGAAACACCATATATTTT	CATSRDRGRGNTIYF
-	TRBV5-1	TRBD1	TRBJ1-2	TGCGCCAGCAGCCCAGGGACAGGGGTAGGGTATGGCTACACCTTC	CASSPGTGVGYGYTF
few	TRBV6-2/TRBV6-3	TRBD2	TRBJ2-2	TGTGCCAGCAGTAAGCGGGAGGTACGATACGGGGAGCTGTTTTTT	CASSKREVRYGELFF
-	TRBV30	-	TRBJ1-3	TGTGCCTGGAGGAGGGGAAACACCATATATTTT	CAWRRGNTIYF
-	TRBV6-5	TRBD2	TRBJ2-3	TGTGCCAGCAGTTACGGGCGGGGGGGCACAGATACGCAGTATTTT	CASSYGRGGTDTQYF
-	TRBV19	TRBD1	TRBJ1-5	TGTGCCAGTAGCCTAGGGGGCAGGGGGTTAAGTCAGCCCCAGCATTTT	CASSLGGRGLSQPQHF
-	TRBV6-2/TRBV6-3	TRBD2	TRBJ2-7	TGTGCCAGCAGTGGGGCTAGCGGGGTCTACGAGCAGTACTTC	CASSGASGVYEQYF
-	TRBV11-3	-	TRBJ2-5	TGTGCCAGCAGCACCGGTCCGACCCAGTACTTC	CASSTGPTQYF
-	TRBV19	TRBD2	TRBJ2-1	TGTGCCAGTAGGCCCGGGACTAGTTTCTCCAATGAGCAGTTCTTC	CASRPGTSFSNEQFF
few	TRBV7-2	TRBD2	TRBJ2-3	TGTGCCAGCAGCTTTAGCGGGGGCCGGGCAGATACGCAGTATTTT	CASSFSGGRADTQYF